This section outlines one T cell receptor (beta chain) sequence together with its context. The antigen is not known. Trimming shortened V by 4 bases and J by 10 bases, and 21 bases separated the two germline ends. Germline V gene lookup returns CDR1 SQVTM and CDR2 ANQGSEA. This CDR3 is built from 14 residues. The record originates from a study of shared clonotypes between healthy human individuals. Study results and caveats: Sequencing depth was expected to affect clonotype sharing among donors.

Naive CD8 populations comprised CD45RO-negative cells positively selected for CCR7, excluding terminally differentiated effector memory CD45RA+ cells. Donation came from healthy HIV-negative adults that had no recent acute infections or vaccinations. A deep-level run was used for the assay. Assay: immunoSEQ multiplex PCR; the TCRdb copy retains only in-frame clones and omits some. The sample has about 800,000 clones, approximately 97% seen once. This sequence joins TRBV29-1 and TRBJ2-3; D perhaps matches TRBD2 (5 bases). The receptor was derived from a man aged 30-40 years in good health. The specimen sequenced was naive CD8+ T cells sorted from blood. The CDR3 region is CSVVSGNTGLAQYF. CDR3 nucleotide sequence: TGCAGCGTTGTGTCGGGGAATACCGGGTTGGCGCAGTATTTT.